This T cell receptor (beta chain) appears in the sequencing data of a study of T cell responses to AZD1222 COVID-19 vaccine. Broader study findings: Just a handful of AZD1222 recipients were seropositive at baseline. Across the whole spike, CD4 TCRs peaked at regions 160-218 and 743-854. Donors were mostly white British, more females; clonal diversity possibly underestimated.

Produced via immunoSEQ multiplex PCR; TCRdb's table is partial and in-frame only. The repertoire holds roughly 180,000 clones, with roughly 92% as singletons. Trimming took off 1 base at V and 4 bases at J, with 8 bases between the two ends. The CDR3 contains 15 residues. Germline CDR1 is MNHNS and CDR2 is SASEGT. Remarks on this clone: As yet, its antigen is unknown.

This TCR was recovered from an adult in good health. The sequenced sample was peripheral blood, obtained on day 0 of AZD1222 vaccination. V and J are TRBV6-1 and TRBJ2-6; no clear D gene. In nucleotides, the CDR3 is TGTGCCAGCAGTGAAGGACACGCCGGGGCCAACGTCCTGACTTTC. Translation: CASSEGHAGANVLTF.